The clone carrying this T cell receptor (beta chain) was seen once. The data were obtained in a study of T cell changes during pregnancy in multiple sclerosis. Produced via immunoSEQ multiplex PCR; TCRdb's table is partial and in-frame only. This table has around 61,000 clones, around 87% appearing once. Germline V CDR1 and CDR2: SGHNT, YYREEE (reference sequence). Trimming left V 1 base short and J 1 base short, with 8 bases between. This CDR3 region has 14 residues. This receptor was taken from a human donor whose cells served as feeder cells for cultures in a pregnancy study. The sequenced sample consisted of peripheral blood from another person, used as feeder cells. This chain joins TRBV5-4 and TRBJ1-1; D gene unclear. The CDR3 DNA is TGTGCCAGCAGCTTGTGGGGAGGGAACACTGAAGCTTTCTTT. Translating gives CASSLWGGNTEAFF.